This is a list of T cell receptor beta chains from one sample in a study of blood T cell repertoires in COVID-19. The method was immunoSEQ multiplex PCR; TCRdb's version includes in-frame clones alone and lacks a portion of them. The sample yields approximately 100,000 clones, about 89% seen once. The sample consisted of peripheral blood. The receptor source for this set is a human donor in a cohort sampled during active COVID-19. CDR3s include the opening cysteine and the closing phenylalanine or tryptophan. D genes are given only for firm matches. The listing skips clone size in some rows; elsewhere it reads once, few, many or a size class.

>TRBV7-2|.|TRBJ2-3|.
CASSGRGARTDTQYF
TGTGCCAGCAGCGGACGGGGGGCCCGCACAGATACGCAGTATTTT
>TRBV1|.|TRBJ1-5|.
CTSSQDQGGTVCNQPQHF
TGCACCAGCAGCCAAGATCAGGGGGGAACTGTTTGCAATCAGCCCCAGCATTTT
>TRBV6-2/TRBV6-3|TRBD2|TRBJ2-1|few
CASSYSRGGLINEQFF
TGTGCCAGCAGTTACTCCCGGGGGGGCTTGATAAATGAGCAGTTCTTC
>TRBV28|TRBD1|TRBJ1-5|once
CASSLHRTGGGQPQHF
TGTGCCAGCAGTTTACACCGGACAGGGGGGGGTCAGCCCCAGCATTTT
>TRBV28|TRBD2|TRBJ2-5|.
CASRLAGGRETQYF
TGTGCCAGTCGACTAGCGGGGGGTAGGGAGACCCAGTACTTC
>TRBV10-3|TRBD1|TRBJ1-4|few
CAIKQGTGNNEKLFF
TGTGCCATCAAGCAGGGGACAGGGAATAATGAAAAACTGTTTTTT
>TRBV28|.|TRBJ1-4|.
CASSFTATNEKLFF
TGTGCCAGCAGTTTTACTGCAACTAATGAAAAACTGTTTTTT
>TRBV3-1/TRBV3-2|TRBD2|TRBJ2-7|.
CASSQSLAGGYEQYF
TGTGCCAGCAGCCAATCGCTAGCGGGAGGGTACGAGCAGTACTTC
>TRBV19|.|TRBJ1-6|.
CASSREGRQLSNSPLHF
TGTGCCAGTAGTAGAGAGGGAAGACAGTTATCCAATTCACCCCTCCACTTT
>TRBV6-2/TRBV6-3|.|TRBJ2-1|.
CASSHGRDYNEQFF
TGTGCCAGCAGTCATGGACGGGATTACAATGAGCAGTTCTTC
>TRBV4-1|.|TRBJ1-5|.
CASSQAIPQERGPQHF
TGCGCCAGCAGCCAAGCCATCCCCCAGGAGCGGGGGCCCCAGCATTTT
>TRBV12-3/TRBV12-4|.|TRBJ2-2|.
CASSLGGGGELFF
TGTGCCAGCAGTTTAGGAGGGGGCGGGGAGCTGTTTTTT
>TRBV12-3/TRBV12-4|.|TRBJ2-7|.
CASRTTGVYEQYF
TGTGCCAGCAGGACGACAGGTGTCTACGAGCAGTACTTC
>TRBV7-2|TRBD1|TRBJ1-2|.
CASRRDRENYGYTF
TGTGCCAGCAGAAGGGACAGGGAAAACTATGGCTACACCTTC
>TRBV6-5|.|TRBJ2-1|.
CASSLQFGEYNEQFF
TGTGCCAGCAGTTTGCAGTTCGGGGAATACAATGAGCAGTTCTTC
>TRBV7-3|TRBD2|TRBJ2-3|.
CASSPMTTSGGPAADTQYF
TGTGCCAGCAGCCCGATGACTACTAGCGGAGGACCGGCGGCAGATACGCAGTATTTT